The clone carrying this T cell receptor beta chain was seen only a few times. What it binds is not known. The CDR3 is made up of 14 amino acids. Germline CDR1 is WSHSY and CDR2 is SAAADI. Trimming left V 6 bases short and J 1 base short, with 13 bases between. The assay was immunoSEQ multiplex PCR, and TCRdb's table has in-frame clones only and misses some. The sample carries about 150,000 clones, 85% to 90% recorded once. The data were obtained in a study of cytomegalovirus exposure and HLA in healthy donors. Study-wide context: Later analysis reported that the 120 validation repertoires shared the platform of the approximately 670 first-cohort repertoires.

General study results and limits: Generally TCR sequences proved uncommon, though certain public TCRs appeared in numerous donors.

This sequence originates from a woman aged 25 to 39 in good health and CMV-seropositive. This chain uses TRBV10-2 with TRBJ2-7, with a possible D match to TRBD1 (6 bases). The material sequenced was PBMCs. This chain's CDR3 is CASRVVGQSYEQYF. The CDR3 DNA sequence: TGCGCCAGCAGAGTTGTAGGACAGTCCTACGAGCAGTACTTC.